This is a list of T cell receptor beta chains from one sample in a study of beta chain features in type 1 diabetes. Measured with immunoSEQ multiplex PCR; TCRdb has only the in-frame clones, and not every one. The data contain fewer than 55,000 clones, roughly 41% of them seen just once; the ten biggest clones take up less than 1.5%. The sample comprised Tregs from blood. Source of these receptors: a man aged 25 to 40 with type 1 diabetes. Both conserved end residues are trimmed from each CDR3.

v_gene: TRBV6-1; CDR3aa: ASSESDRGREKLF
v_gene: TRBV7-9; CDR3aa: ASRDRGSGDETQY
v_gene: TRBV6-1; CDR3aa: ASRPRVQETQY
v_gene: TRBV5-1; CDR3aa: ASSLGQTKETQY
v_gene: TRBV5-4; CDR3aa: ASSLALQSYNEQF
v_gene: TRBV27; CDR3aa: ASRRVLTAAEQY
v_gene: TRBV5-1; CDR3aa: ASTRLPAGNTEAF
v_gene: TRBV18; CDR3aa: ASSPPAFSGGDQPQH
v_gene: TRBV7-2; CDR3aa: ASSLKRSLQETQY
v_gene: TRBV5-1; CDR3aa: ASSLDQGGSYNEQF
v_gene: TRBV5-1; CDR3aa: ASNGGRPSYNEQF
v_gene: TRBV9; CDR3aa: ASSVQTGINEQF
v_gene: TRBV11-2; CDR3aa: ASSISGSKAETQY
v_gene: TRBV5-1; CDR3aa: ASSFGPGGTSYNEQF
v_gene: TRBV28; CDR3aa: ASSFPGQINQPQH
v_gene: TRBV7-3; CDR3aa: ASSLSPGREQY
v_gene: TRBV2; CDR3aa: ASRPQGREQY
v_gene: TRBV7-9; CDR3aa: ASSLVSDEQF
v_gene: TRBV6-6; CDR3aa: ASRAPVDYGYT
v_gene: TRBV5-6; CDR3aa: ASSLPQGENIQY
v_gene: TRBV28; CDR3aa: ASLPGGGAVQSYGYT
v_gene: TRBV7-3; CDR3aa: ASSGTAYNEQF
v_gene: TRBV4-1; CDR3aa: ASSQDIGQGLYGANVLT
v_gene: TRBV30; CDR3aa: AWSVVRGPQH
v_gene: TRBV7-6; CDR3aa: ASSSGTSGSSTDTQY
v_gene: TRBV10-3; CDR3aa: AISIRDRESGGYT
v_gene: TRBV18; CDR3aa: ASSPPDRLRGLF
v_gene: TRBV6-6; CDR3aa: ASSYSDISRGYT
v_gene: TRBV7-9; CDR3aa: ASSPRQATNEKLF
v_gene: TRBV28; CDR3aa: ASSPRTGSSYEQY
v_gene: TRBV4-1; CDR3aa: ASSQEASGKGEQY
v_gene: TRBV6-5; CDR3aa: ASSLTGELAYNEQF
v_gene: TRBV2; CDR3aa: ASRPLAGGGFNEQF
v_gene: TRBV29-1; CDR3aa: SVADSQETQY
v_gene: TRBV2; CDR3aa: ASSLVDGEKLF
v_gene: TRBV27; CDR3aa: ASSLRALAKNIQY
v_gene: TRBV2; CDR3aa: ASIYPDRGNNEQF
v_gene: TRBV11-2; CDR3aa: ASSNLGAGGPTDTQY
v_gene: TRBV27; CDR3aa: ASSLRGGGNQPQH
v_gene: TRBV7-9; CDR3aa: ASSAGGLITEAF
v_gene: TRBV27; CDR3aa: ARPETSGPDLYEQY
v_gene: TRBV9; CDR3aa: ASSVDPGGTDTQY
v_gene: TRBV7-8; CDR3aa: ASSFASGLYNEQF
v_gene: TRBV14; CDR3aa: ASSRDRVYEQY
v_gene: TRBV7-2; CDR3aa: ASSPSRTNVLT
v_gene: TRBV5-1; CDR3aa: ASSPPLGRSNEQF
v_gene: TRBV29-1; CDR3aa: SVVKTSTDTQY
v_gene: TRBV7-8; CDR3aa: ASTPGTVSYEQY
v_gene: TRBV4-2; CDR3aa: ASSQGQAPGGQETQY
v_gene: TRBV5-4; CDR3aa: ASSLALPYNEQF
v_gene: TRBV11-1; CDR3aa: ASSYGTTYTDTQY
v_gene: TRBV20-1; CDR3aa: TEIPDTQY
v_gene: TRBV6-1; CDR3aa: ASSEALAGDRNEQF
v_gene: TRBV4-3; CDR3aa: ASSQVSHRPDPSYNEQF
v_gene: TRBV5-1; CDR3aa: ASSLAGQLAYEQY
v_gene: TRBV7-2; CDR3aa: ASSLLGQLAGGELF